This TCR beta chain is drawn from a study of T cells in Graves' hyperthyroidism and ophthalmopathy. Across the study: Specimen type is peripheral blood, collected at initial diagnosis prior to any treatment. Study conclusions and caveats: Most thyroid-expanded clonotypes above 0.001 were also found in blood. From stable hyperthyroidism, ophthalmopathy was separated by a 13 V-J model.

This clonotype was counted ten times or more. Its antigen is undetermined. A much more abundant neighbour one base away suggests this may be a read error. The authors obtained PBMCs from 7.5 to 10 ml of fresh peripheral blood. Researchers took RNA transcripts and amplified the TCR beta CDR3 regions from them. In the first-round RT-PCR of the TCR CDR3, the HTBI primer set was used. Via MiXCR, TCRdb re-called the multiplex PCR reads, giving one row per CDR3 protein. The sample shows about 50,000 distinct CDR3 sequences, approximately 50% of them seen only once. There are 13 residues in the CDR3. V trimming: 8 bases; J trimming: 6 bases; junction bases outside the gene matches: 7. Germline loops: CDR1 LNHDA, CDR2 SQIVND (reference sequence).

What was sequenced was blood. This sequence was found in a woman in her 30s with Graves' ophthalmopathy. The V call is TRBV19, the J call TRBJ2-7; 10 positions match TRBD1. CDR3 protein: CASQGQGVSEQYF. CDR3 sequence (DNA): TGTGCCAGTCAAGGACAGGGGGTCAGCGAGCAGTACTTC.